This T cell receptor (beta chain) was identified in a study of blood T cell repertoires in COVID-19. About the research overall: From T cells, B-cell-depleted T cells, or PBMCs came the material, which was cDNA or gDNA.

This clone has a count of ten or more. Profiled with immunoSEQ multiplex PCR; TCRdb holds only in-frame clones, not every one. The sample includes roughly 220,000 clones, around 81% of them seen just once. The material sequenced was peripheral blood. This TCR came from a woman aged 25-40 years who had recovered from COVID-19.

The CDR3 DNA sequence: TGTGCCAGCTCACCGGTGGGACTAGCGACCACTAACGAGCAGTACTTC. Protein: CASSPVGLATTNEQYF. V gene TRBV18 combines with J gene TRBJ2-7, with 10 bases lining up with TRBD2. CDR1 is KGHSH and CDR2 is LQKENI in the germline V gene. Trimming took 3 bases from V and 5 from J; bases not matched to a gene: 10. The length of the CDR3 is 16 residues.